The rows below give T cell receptor beta chains drawn from one sample of a study of early T cells in non-severe SARS-CoV-2 infection. TCRdb analysed the 5' RACE reads with MiXCR anew, one entry per CDR3 protein. The sample carries 75,000 to 100,000 distinct CDR3 sequences, 14% recorded once. The sample consisted of whole blood. These receptors all stem from an adult who was a healthcare worker with PCR-confirmed SARS-CoV-2 infection or an uninfected control (not recorded which). The CDR3 runs from the conserved cysteine through the conserved F or W. D genes are given only for firm matches. For some rows the clone size is stated as once, few or many, or as a class when expanded; others skip it.

d_gene	abundance	j_gene	v_gene	CDR3nt	CDR3aa
.	few	TRBJ1-2	TRBV6-6	TGTGCCAGCAGTCCGGACTTAGGCTACACCTTC	CASSPDLGYTF
TRBD2	few	TRBJ2-3	TRBV9	TGTGCCAGCAGCGTAGTGTCTAGCGGGAGCGATACGCAGTATTTT	CASSVVSSGSDTQYF
.	many	TRBJ2-3	TRBV5-6	TGTGCCAGCAGCTTGGTAACCTCTAGCCATACAGATACGCAGTATTTT	CASSLVTSSHTDTQYF
.	many	TRBJ2-1	TRBV27	TGTGCCAGCAGTTTTCAACACGGCCAGAAGAAGTTCTTC	CASSFQHGQKKFF
.	few	TRBJ1-3	TRBV19	TGTGCCAGTAGCCCTATCGGGGGGATTGACGGAAACACCATATATTTT	CASSPIGGIDGNTIYF
.	.	TRBJ1-1	TRBV6-5	TGTGCCAGCAGCCCGACCAGGGACGTTAGCACTGAAGCTTTCTTT	CASSPTRDVSTEAFF
.	few	TRBJ1-2	TRBV7-9	TGTGCCAGCAGCTTTGACTATGGCTACACCTTC	CASSFDYGYTF
TRBD1	few	TRBJ1-1	TRBV30	TGTGCCTGGAGTGTACGGGGCAGGGGGTTTAACACTGAAGCTTTCTTT	CAWSVRGRGFNTEAFF
.	few	TRBJ2-7	TRBV3-1	TGTGCCAGCAGCCAAGGCCTGGACAGTTCCTCCTACGAGCAGTACTTC	CASSQGLDSSSYEQYF
.	.	TRBJ1-2	TRBV11-2	TGTGCCAGCAGCTTAGGGGACATCCTCGGCTACACCTTC	CASSLGDILGYTF
.	few	TRBJ2-7	TRBV29-1	TGCAGCGTTCAACAGAGCTACGAGCAGTACTTC	CSVQQSYEQYF
.	few	TRBJ2-7	TRBV3-1	TGTGCCAGCAGCCAAGTCTCCCACGAGCAGTACTTC	CASSQVSHEQYF
TRBD1	few	TRBJ2-5	TRBV6-5	TGTGCCAGCAGCGACTACAGGGGTGGGCAAGAGACCCAGTACTTC	CASSDYRGGQETQYF
.	.	TRBJ1-3	TRBV6-5	TGTGCCAGCACCCCCAGGTTCTCTGGAAACACCATATATTTT	CASTPRFSGNTIYF
.	.	TRBJ1-1	TRBV11-2	TGTGCCAGCAGCTTCAATGAAGCTTTCTTT	CASSFNEAFF
.	many	TRBJ1-2	TRBV27	TGTGCCAGCAGTTTAACCCAGGGGAGTGGCTACACCTTC	CASSLTQGSGYTF
.	once	TRBJ2-1	TRBV11-2	TGTGCCGGCAGCTTAGGAAGGCAGCCCTACAATGAGCAGTTCTTC	CAGSLGRQPYNEQFF
TRBD1	many	TRBJ2-1	TRBV7-3	TGTGCCAGCAGCCCCGCCAGGGGGCGAGAGAATGAGCAGTTCTTC	CASSPARGRENEQFF
.	.	TRBJ1-1	TRBV29-1	TGCAGCGTTGAAGACCCCCCCTCGGACACTGAAGCTTTCTTT	CSVEDPPSDTEAFF
TRBD2	few	TRBJ2-1	TRBV27	TGTGCCAGCAGTTTACTCTCCAGCGGGAGGAGAAGGGACAATGAGCAGTTCTTC	CASSLLSSGRRRDNEQFF
TRBD2	many	TRBJ2-7	TRBV20-1	TGCAGTGCAGCCAGCGGGAGGGAGTACCACGAGCAGTACTTC	CSAASGREYHEQYF
TRBD1	few	TRBJ1-6	TRBV20-1	TGCAGTACGGGACAGGGTGATAATTCACCCCTCCACTTT	CSTGQGDNSPLHF
TRBD1	many	TRBJ1-1	TRBV28	TGTGCCAGCAGTTTGCGGACAGGGGGATTGAACACTGAAGCTTTCTTT	CASSLRTGGLNTEAFF
TRBD1	.	TRBJ1-1	TRBV29-1	TGCAGCGTTCGACAGGGCGGCACTGAAGCTTTCTTT	CSVRQGGTEAFF
TRBD2	.	TRBJ2-4	TRBV18	TGTGCCAGCTCACCACCGGGACTAGCGGGGCTAGCCAAAAACATTCAGTACTTC	CASSPPGLAGLAKNIQYF
TRBD1	few	TRBJ1-2	TRBV29-1	TGCAGCGTTCTTCGACAGGGGAACTATGGCTACACCTTC	CSVLRQGNYGYTF
.	.	TRBJ1-1	TRBV12-3/TRBV12-4	TGTGCCAGCAGCCACAGGGATCTCACTTACACTGAAGCTTTCTTT	CASSHRDLTYTEAFF
.	many	TRBJ2-3	TRBV7-9	TGTGCCAGCAGCTTAGGGGGGGCCGAAGATACGCAGTATTTT	CASSLGGAEDTQYF
.	many	TRBJ1-1	TRBV18	TGTGCCAGCTCACCGCGTAGGGACACTGAAGCTTTCTTT	CASSPRRDTEAFF
.	many	TRBJ1-5	TRBV3-1	TGTGCCAGCAGCCAGGGCGTCAGCAATCAGCCCCAGCATTTT	CASSQGVSNQPQHF
.	few	TRBJ1-1	TRBV7-9	TGTGCCAGCAGCTCCGGGACGCGGGGGACTGAAGCTTTCTTT	CASSSGTRGTEAFF
.	many	TRBJ2-3	TRBV7-2	TGTGCCAGCAGCTCATCTACCCTCAACACAGATACGCAGTATTTT	CASSSSTLNTDTQYF
.	many	TRBJ2-2	TRBV29-1	TGCAGCGTTGTAAGGGGCACCGGGGAGCTGTTTTTT	CSVVRGTGELFF
.	few	TRBJ2-7	TRBV27	TGTGCCAGCAGTCCCCTTAGCTCCTACGAGCAGTACTTC	CASSPLSSYEQYF
TRBD1	.	TRBJ2-3	TRBV13	TGTGCCAGCAGCTTAGGGACAGGGGAATCCGATACGCAGTATTTT	CASSLGTGESDTQYF
.	few	TRBJ1-1	TRBV2	TGTGCCAGCAGTGCCCTAACTGAAGCTTTCTTT	CASSALTEAFF
.	few	TRBJ2-5	TRBV7-3	TGTGCCAGCAGCCCGGGAGGGGGACAGAGAGAGACCCAGTACTTC	CASSPGGGQRETQYF
TRBD2	few	TRBJ2-5	TRBV20-1	TGCAGTCCTGCTGAGCGGGAGCCCATTGGGACCCAGTACTTC	CSPAEREPIGTQYF
.	.	TRBJ1-4	TRBV6-5	TGTGCCAGCAGCCTAACAGTGAATGAAAAACTGTTTTTT	CASSLTVNEKLFF
.	few	TRBJ2-1	TRBV30	TGTGCCTGGAGTGTAGGAGATGAGCAGTTCTTC	CAWSVGDEQFF
.	.	TRBJ2-7	TRBV7-9	TGTGCCAGCAGCCCACCGATAGGGGCCAGCGAGCAGTACTTC	CASSPPIGASEQYF
.	few	TRBJ1-4	TRBV6-1	TGTGCCAGCAGTGAAGGAGGAGAAAGTGAAAAACTGTTTTTT	CASSEGGESEKLFF
.	.	TRBJ2-3	TRBV20-1	TGCAGTGCTAGAGTATCAGCGGGTCCTAGCACAGATACGCAGTATTTT	CSARVSAGPSTDTQYF
.	.	TRBJ1-2	TRBV12-3/TRBV12-4	TGTGCCAGCAGTTTAGGGGTCGGCTCCCTGAAGGGCTACACCTTC	CASSLGVGSLKGYTF
.	few	TRBJ1-1	TRBV5-1	TGCGCCAGCAGCTTGGCCCCGATGATAACCGGGGTATCTGGCACTGAAGCTTTCTTT	CASSLAPMITGVSGTEAFF
.	few	TRBJ1-1	TRBV27	TGTGCCAGCAGTCCTTTGTCAGGGGTCGTAGCTTTCTTT	CASSPLSGVVAFF
TRBD2	many	TRBJ2-7	TRBV3-1	TGTGCCAGTCGGGGGGCCTACGAGCAGTACTTC	CASRGAYEQYF
.	.	TRBJ1-1	TRBV20-1	TGCAGTGCTAGGGGCCGTAGGCGCGACACTGAAGCTTTCTTT	CSARGRRRDTEAFF
.	few	TRBJ2-7	TRBV19	TGTGCCAGTAGTCGTGGGGGACGATATAACGAGCAGTACTTC	CASSRGGRYNEQYF
.	.	TRBJ2-1	TRBV20-1	TGCAGTGCCGAAAGAGCCCCAGCGACCTACAATGAGCAGTTCTTC	CSAERAPATYNEQFF
TRBD1	many	TRBJ2-7	TRBV20-1	TGCAGCGGGGGACAGGGCTACGAGCAGTACTTC	CSGGQGYEQYF
TRBD2	.	TRBJ2-3	TRBV7-6	TGTGCCAGCAGTCCTTTTCCTAGCGGGAGGTCAGATACGCAGTATTTT	CASSPFPSGRSDTQYF
.	many	TRBJ2-7	TRBV6-1	TGTGCCAGCAGTGCCCTCCCTAGGTACGAGCAGTACTTC	CASSALPRYEQYF
.	few	TRBJ1-2	TRBV27	TGTGCCAGCAGTCCAACCCCCGGGACTTTAAATGGCTACACCTTC	CASSPTPGTLNGYTF
TRBD1	.	TRBJ2-6	TRBV7-2	TGTGCCAGCAGCTACGGGACAGCTATGGCCAACGTCCTGACTTTC	CASSYGTAMANVLTF